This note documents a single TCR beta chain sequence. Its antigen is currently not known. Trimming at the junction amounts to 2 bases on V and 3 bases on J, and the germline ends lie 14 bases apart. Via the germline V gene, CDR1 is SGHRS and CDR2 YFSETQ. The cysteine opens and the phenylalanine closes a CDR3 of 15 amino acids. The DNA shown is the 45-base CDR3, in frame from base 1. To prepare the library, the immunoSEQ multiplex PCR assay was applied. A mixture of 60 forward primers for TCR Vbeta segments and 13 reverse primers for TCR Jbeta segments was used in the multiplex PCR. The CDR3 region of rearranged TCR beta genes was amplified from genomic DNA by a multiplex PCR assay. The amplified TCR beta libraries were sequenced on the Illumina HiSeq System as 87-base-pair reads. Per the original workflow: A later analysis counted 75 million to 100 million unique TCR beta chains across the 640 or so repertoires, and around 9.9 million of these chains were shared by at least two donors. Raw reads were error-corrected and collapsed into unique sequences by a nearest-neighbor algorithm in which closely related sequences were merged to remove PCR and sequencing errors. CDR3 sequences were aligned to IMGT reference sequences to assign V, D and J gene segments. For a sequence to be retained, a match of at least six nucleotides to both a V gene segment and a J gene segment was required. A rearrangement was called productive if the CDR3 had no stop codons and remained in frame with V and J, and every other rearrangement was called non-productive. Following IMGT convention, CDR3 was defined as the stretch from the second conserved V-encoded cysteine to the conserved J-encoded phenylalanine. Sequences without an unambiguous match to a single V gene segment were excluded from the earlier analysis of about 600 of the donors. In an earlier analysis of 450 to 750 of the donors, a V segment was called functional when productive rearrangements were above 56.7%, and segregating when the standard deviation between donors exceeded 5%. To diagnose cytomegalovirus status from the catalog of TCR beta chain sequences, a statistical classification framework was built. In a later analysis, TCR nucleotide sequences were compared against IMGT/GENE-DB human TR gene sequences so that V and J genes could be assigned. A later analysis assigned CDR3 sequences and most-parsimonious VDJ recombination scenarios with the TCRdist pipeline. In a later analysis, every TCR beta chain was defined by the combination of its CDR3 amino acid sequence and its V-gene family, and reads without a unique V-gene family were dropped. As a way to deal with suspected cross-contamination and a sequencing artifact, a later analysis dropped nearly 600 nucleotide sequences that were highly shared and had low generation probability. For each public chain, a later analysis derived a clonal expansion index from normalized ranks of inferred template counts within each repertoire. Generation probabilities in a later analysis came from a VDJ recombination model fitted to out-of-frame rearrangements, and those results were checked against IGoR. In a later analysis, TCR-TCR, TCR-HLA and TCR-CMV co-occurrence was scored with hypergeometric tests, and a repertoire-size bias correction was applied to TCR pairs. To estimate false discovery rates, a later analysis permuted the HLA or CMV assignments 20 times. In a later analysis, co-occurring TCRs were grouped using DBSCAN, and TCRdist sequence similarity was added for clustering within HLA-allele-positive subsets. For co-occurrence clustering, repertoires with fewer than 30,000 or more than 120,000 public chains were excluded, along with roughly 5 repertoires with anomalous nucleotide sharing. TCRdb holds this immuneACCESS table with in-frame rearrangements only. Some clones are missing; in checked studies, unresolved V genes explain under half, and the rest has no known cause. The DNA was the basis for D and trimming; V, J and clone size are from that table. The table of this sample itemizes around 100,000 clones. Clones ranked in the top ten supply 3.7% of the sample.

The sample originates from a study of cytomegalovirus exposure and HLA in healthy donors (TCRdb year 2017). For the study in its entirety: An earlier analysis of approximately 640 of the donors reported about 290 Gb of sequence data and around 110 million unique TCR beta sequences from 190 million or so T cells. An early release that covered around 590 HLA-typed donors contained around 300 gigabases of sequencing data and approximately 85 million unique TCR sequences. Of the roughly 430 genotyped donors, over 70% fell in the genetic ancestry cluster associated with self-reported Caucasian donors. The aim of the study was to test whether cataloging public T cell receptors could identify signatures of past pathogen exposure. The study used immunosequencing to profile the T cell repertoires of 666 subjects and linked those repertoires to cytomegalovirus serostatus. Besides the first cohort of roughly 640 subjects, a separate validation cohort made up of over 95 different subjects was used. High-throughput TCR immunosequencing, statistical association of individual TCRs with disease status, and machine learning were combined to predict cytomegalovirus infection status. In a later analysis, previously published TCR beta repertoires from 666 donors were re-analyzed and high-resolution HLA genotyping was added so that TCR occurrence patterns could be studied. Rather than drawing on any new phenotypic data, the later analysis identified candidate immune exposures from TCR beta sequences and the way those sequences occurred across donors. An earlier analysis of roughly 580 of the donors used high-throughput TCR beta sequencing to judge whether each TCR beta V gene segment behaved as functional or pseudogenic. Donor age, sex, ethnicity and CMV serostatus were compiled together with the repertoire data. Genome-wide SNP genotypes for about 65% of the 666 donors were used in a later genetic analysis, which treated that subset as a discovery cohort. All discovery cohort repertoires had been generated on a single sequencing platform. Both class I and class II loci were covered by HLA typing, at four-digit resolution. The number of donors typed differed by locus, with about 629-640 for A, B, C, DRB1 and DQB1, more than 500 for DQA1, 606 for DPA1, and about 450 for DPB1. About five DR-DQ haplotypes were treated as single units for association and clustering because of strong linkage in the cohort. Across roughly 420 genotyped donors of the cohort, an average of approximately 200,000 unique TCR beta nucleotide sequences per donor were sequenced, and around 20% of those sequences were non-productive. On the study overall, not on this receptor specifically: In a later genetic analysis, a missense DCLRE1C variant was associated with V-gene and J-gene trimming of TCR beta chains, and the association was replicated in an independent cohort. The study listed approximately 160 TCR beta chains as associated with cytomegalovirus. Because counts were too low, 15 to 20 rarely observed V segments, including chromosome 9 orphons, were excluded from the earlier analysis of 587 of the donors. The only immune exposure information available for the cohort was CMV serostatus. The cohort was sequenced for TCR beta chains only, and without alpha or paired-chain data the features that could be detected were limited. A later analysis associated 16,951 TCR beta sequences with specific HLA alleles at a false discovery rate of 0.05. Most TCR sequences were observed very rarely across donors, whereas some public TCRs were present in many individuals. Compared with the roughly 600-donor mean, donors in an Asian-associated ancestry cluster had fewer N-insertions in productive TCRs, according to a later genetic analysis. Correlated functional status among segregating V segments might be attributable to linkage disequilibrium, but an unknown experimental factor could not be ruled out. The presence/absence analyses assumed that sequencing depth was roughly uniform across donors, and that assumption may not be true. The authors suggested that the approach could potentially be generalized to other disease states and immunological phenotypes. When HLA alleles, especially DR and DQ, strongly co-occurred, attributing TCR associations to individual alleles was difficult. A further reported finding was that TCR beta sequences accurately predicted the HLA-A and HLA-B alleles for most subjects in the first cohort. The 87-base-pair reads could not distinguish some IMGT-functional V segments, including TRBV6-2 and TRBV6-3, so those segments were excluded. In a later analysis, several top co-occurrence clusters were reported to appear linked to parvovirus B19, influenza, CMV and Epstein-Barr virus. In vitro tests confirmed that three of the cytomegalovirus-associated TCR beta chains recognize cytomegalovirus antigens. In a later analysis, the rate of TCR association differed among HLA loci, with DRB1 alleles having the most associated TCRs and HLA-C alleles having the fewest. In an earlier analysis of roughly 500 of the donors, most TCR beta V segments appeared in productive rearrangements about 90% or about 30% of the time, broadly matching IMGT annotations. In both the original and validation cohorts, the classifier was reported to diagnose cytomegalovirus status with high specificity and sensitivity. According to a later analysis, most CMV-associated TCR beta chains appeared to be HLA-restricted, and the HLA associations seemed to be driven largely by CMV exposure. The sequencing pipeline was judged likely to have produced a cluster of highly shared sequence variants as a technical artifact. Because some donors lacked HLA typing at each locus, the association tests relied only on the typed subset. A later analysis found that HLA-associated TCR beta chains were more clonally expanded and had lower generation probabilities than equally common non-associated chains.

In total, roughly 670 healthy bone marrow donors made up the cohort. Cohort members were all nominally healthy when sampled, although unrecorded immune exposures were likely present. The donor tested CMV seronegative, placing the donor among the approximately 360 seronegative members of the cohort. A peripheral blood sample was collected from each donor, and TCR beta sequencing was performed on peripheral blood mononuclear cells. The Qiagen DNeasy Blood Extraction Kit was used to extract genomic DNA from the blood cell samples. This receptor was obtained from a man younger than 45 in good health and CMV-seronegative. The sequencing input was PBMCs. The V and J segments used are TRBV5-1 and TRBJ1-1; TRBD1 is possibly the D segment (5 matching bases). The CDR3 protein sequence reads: CASSFGTRRDTEAFF. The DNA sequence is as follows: TGCGCCAGCAGCTTCGGGACCCGGAGGGACACTGAAGCTTTCTTT.